Listed below are T cell receptor beta chains from one sample, sequenced in a study of shared clonotypes between healthy human individuals. TCRdb keeps only in-frame clones here, not all; method: immunoSEQ multiplex PCR. In the table there are some 660,000 clones, 73% of which are singletons. What was sequenced was memory CD4+ T cells sorted from blood. Every receptor here comes from a woman aged 30 to 39 in good health. The CDR3 runs from the conserved cysteine through the conserved F or W. Fields, in order: V gene, clone size, D gene, J gene, CDR3 DNA, CDR3 protein. A D gene is named only where the DNA matches it firmly. Clone size, where shown, is once, few, many, or a class for clones that have expanded.

v_call: TRBV6-1
clone_size: .
d_call: TRBD2
j_call: TRBJ2-3
cdr3_nt: TGTGCCAGCAGTCTAGCGGGAGGGCCCACAGATACGCAGTATTTT
cdr3_aa: CASSLAGGPTDTQYF

v_call: TRBV7-9
clone_size: .
d_call: .
j_call: TRBJ2-1
cdr3_nt: TGTGCCAGCAGCAAACGGACCGGTGAGCGGAATGAGCAGTTCTTC
cdr3_aa: CASSKRTGERNEQFF

v_call: TRBV9
clone_size: .
d_call: .
j_call: TRBJ2-5
cdr3_nt: TGTGCCAGCAGCGTAGCTAACGAAGAGACCCAGTACTTC
cdr3_aa: CASSVANEETQYF

v_call: TRBV11-1
clone_size: .
d_call: TRBD1
j_call: TRBJ1-5
cdr3_nt: TGTGCCAGCAGCGCCGGACAGGGGGTCAATCAGCCCCAGCATTTT
cdr3_aa: CASSAGQGVNQPQHF

v_call: TRBV18
clone_size: many
d_call: .
j_call: TRBJ2-5
cdr3_nt: TGTGCCAGCTCGAAGCAGGGGACAGAGACCCAGTACTTC
cdr3_aa: CASSKQGTETQYF

v_call: TRBV7-2
clone_size: .
d_call: TRBD1
j_call: TRBJ2-2
cdr3_nt: TGTGCCAGCAGCAATCCGGGGACAGTCGGCGCCGGGGAGCTGTTTTTT
cdr3_aa: CASSNPGTVGAGELFF

v_call: TRBV4-1
clone_size: .
d_call: .
j_call: TRBJ1-2
cdr3_nt: TGTGCCAGCAGCCAAAGTCAAGGGAGCTACACCTTC
cdr3_aa: CASSQSQGSYTF

v_call: TRBV23-1
clone_size: .
d_call: TRBD2
j_call: TRBJ2-3
cdr3_nt: TGCGCCAGCAGTCCTTCCCGACCAAATCCAACTAGCGGGAGTTGGGTCGATACGCAGTATTTT
cdr3_aa: CASSPSRPNPTSGSWVDTQYF

v_call: TRBV5-6
clone_size: .
d_call: .
j_call: TRBJ1-1
cdr3_nt: TGTGCCAGCAGCTTGACCATGAACACTGAAGCTTTCTTT
cdr3_aa: CASSLTMNTEAFF

v_call: TRBV29-1
clone_size: few
d_call: .
j_call: TRBJ2-4
cdr3_nt: TGCAGCGTTGAAGGAGGGGGGGCCGAAAACATTCAGTACTTC
cdr3_aa: CSVEGGGAENIQYF

v_call: TRBV6-5
clone_size: .
d_call: TRBD1
j_call: TRBJ1-2
cdr3_nt: TGTGCCAGCAGACCTCACAGGGGAACTAACTATGGCTACACCTTC
cdr3_aa: CASRPHRGTNYGYTF

v_call: TRBV28
clone_size: .
d_call: .
j_call: TRBJ2-1
cdr3_nt: TGTGCCAGCAGTCCGACCGAACGATCCTACAATGAGCAGTTCTTC
cdr3_aa: CASSPTERSYNEQFF

v_call: TRBV14
clone_size: .
d_call: .
j_call: TRBJ2-1
cdr3_nt: TGTGCCAGCAGCGGCTCACTAGGCGTCCCCTACAATGAGCAGTTCTTC
cdr3_aa: CASSGSLGVPYNEQFF

v_call: TRBV4-1
clone_size: .
d_call: .
j_call: TRBJ1-5
cdr3_nt: TGCGCCAGCAGCCAAGATCCCGATCAGCCCCAGCATTTT
cdr3_aa: CASSQDPDQPQHF

v_call: TRBV2
clone_size: .
d_call: .
j_call: TRBJ2-5
cdr3_nt: TGTGCCAGCAGTAAACTCGTAGGGACGGTTGGGGAGACCCAGTACTTC
cdr3_aa: CASSKLVGTVGETQYF

v_call: TRBV25-1
clone_size: .
d_call: TRBD1
j_call: TRBJ2-1
cdr3_nt: TGTGCCAGCAGTGGGGGGACAGGGAATTACGGCGAGCAGTTCTTC
cdr3_aa: CASSGGTGNYGEQFF

v_call: TRBV6-1
clone_size: .
d_call: TRBD1
j_call: TRBJ1-3
cdr3_nt: TGTGCCAGCGGACAGGGATTTGGAAACACCATATATTTT
cdr3_aa: CASGQGFGNTIYF

v_call: TRBV9
clone_size: .
d_call: .
j_call: TRBJ2-3
cdr3_nt: TGTGCCAGCAGCGACAGGAGCGAATCAGATACGCAGTATTTT
cdr3_aa: CASSDRSESDTQYF

v_call: TRBV2
clone_size: .
d_call: .
j_call: TRBJ2-4
cdr3_nt: TGTGCCAGCAGTGAATCGGGGAAAAACATTCAGTACTTC
cdr3_aa: CASSESGKNIQYF

v_call: TRBV27
clone_size: .
d_call: .
j_call: TRBJ2-3
cdr3_nt: TGTGCCACCCGGGCGAGGCAGGGGACAGATACGCAGTATTTT
cdr3_aa: CATRARQGTDTQYF

v_call: TRBV6-1
clone_size: .
d_call: TRBD1
j_call: TRBJ2-5
cdr3_nt: TGTGCCAGCAACGACAGGGGAAAGGAGACCCAGTACTTC
cdr3_aa: CASNDRGKETQYF

v_call: TRBV19
clone_size: .
d_call: TRBD1
j_call: TRBJ1-5
cdr3_nt: TGTGCCAGTAGTATGGGGCGACAGGGTGGCCAGCCCCAGCATTTT
cdr3_aa: CASSMGRQGGQPQHF

v_call: TRBV5-1
clone_size: .
d_call: .
j_call: TRBJ1-3
cdr3_nt: TGCGCCAGCAGCTCGGGCAGCCCTGGAAACACCATATATTTT
cdr3_aa: CASSSGSPGNTIYF

v_call: TRBV19
clone_size: .
d_call: .
j_call: TRBJ1-3
cdr3_nt: TGTGCCAGTGCCTCCCCGGGCAGGAGCTCTGGAAACACCATATATTTT
cdr3_aa: CASASPGRSSGNTIYF

v_call: TRBV28
clone_size: .
d_call: TRBD2
j_call: TRBJ2-1
cdr3_nt: TGTGCCAGCTATCAACCGCGGGAGGGCCCCAATGAGCAGTTCTTC
cdr3_aa: CASYQPREGPNEQFF

v_call: TRBV12-5
clone_size: .
d_call: .
j_call: TRBJ1-1
cdr3_nt: TGTGCTAGTGGTTTGGAGGCGACAGGGAACACTGAAGCTTTCTTT
cdr3_aa: CASGLEATGNTEAFF

v_call: TRBV28
clone_size: .
d_call: TRBD2
j_call: TRBJ2-1
cdr3_nt: TGTGCCAGCAGTTTAATCTCTAGCGGGAGGGCCGTGCAATTCTTC
cdr3_aa: CASSLISSGRAVQFF

v_call: TRBV21-1
clone_size: .
d_call: .
j_call: TRBJ2-7
cdr3_nt: TGTGCCAGCAGCAATTCTGACAGGGACTACGAGCAGTACTTC
cdr3_aa: CASSNSDRDYEQYF

v_call: TRBV5-1
clone_size: few
d_call: .
j_call: TRBJ2-4
cdr3_nt: TGCGCCAGCAGCTTGGCGGCGGGGCCTCCAATTCAGTACTTC
cdr3_aa: CASSLAAGPPIQYF

v_call: TRBV30
clone_size: .
d_call: TRBD1
j_call: TRBJ2-7
cdr3_nt: TGTGCCCAGAACAGGGGGGCCTACGAGCAGTACTTC
cdr3_aa: CAQNRGAYEQYF

v_call: TRBV5-1
clone_size: .
d_call: .
j_call: TRBJ2-1
cdr3_nt: TGCGCCACCCGTACAGAGATGGTTTACAATGAGCAGTTCTTC
cdr3_aa: CATRTEMVYNEQFF

v_call: TRBV6-5
clone_size: .
d_call: .
j_call: TRBJ1-3
cdr3_nt: TGTGCCAGCAGTTACGACGGGTCTGGAAACACCATATATTTT
cdr3_aa: CASSYDGSGNTIYF

v_call: TRBV28
clone_size: .
d_call: .
j_call: TRBJ2-6
cdr3_nt: TGTGCCAGCATCCGGACCGGGTCTGGGGCCAACGTCCTGACTTTC
cdr3_aa: CASIRTGSGANVLTF

v_call: TRBV9
clone_size: .
d_call: .
j_call: TRBJ2-2
cdr3_nt: TGTGCCAGCAGCGTAGCTACGGGCAGGGGCACCGGGGAGCTGTTTTTT
cdr3_aa: CASSVATGRGTGELFF

v_call: TRBV19
clone_size: few
d_call: .
j_call: TRBJ2-7
cdr3_nt: TGTGCCAGTAGTATACGTTCCGGATTCGAGCAGTACTTC
cdr3_aa: CASSIRSGFEQYF

v_call: TRBV4-1
clone_size: .
d_call: TRBD2
j_call: TRBJ2-1
cdr3_nt: TGCGCCAGCAGCCAAGATCGGGTGGGGAGGACTAGCTACAATGAGCAGTTCTTC
cdr3_aa: CASSQDRVGRTSYNEQFF

v_call: TRBV29-1
clone_size: .
d_call: .
j_call: TRBJ2-7
cdr3_nt: TGCAGCGTTGAACCGAGTAGCTCCTACGAGCAGTACTTC
cdr3_aa: CSVEPSSSYEQYF

v_call: TRBV7-3
clone_size: .
d_call: .
j_call: TRBJ2-2
cdr3_nt: TGTGCCAGCAGCCAGCAGGGAGCCAACGGGGAGCTGTTTTTT
cdr3_aa: CASSQQGANGELFF

v_call: TRBV30
clone_size: .
d_call: .
j_call: TRBJ2-2
cdr3_nt: TGTGCCTGGAGCTCGGGGCGGATAACGAACACCGGGGAGCTGTTTTTT
cdr3_aa: CAWSSGRITNTGELFF

v_call: TRBV2
clone_size: .
d_call: .
j_call: TRBJ2-3
cdr3_nt: TGTGCCAGCAGGGACCCTCACGGAGATACGCAGTATTTT
cdr3_aa: CASRDPHGDTQYF

v_call: TRBV7-2
clone_size: .
d_call: .
j_call: TRBJ2-5
cdr3_nt: TGTGCCAGCAGCTTAGGGGGGCTTCAAGAGACCCAGTACTTC
cdr3_aa: CASSLGGLQETQYF

v_call: TRBV7-9
clone_size: .
d_call: .
j_call: TRBJ1-1
cdr3_nt: TGTGCCAGCAGCATAACTGACACTGAAGCTTTCTTT
cdr3_aa: CASSITDTEAFF

v_call: TRBV18
clone_size: .
d_call: TRBD1
j_call: TRBJ2-6
cdr3_nt: TGTGCCAGCTCACCGGGACAGATTCGCTCTGGGGCCAACGTCCTGACTTTC
cdr3_aa: CASSPGQIRSGANVLTF

v_call: TRBV5-4
clone_size: once
d_call: TRBD1
j_call: TRBJ1-3
cdr3_nt: TGTGCCAGCAGACCCGGGACAGGGGGAAACTCTGGAAACACCATATATTTT
cdr3_aa: CASRPGTGGNSGNTIYF

v_call: TRBV13
clone_size: .
d_call: .
j_call: TRBJ2-7
cdr3_nt: TGTGCCAGCGCTCGGACCCGGCCCGCCGAGCAGTACTTC
cdr3_aa: CASARTRPAEQYF

v_call: TRBV11-2
clone_size: .
d_call: .
j_call: TRBJ2-3
cdr3_nt: TGTGCCAGCAGCGCCAGGGTCCGCCCGAACACAGATACGCAGTATTTT
cdr3_aa: CASSARVRPNTDTQYF